A single sample is the source of the 32 T cell receptor beta chains below, sequenced in a study of blood T cell repertoires in COVID-19. Sequencing used immunoSEQ multiplex PCR; TCRdb keeps in-frame clones, though not all of them. The table records around 450,000 clones, more than 85% of them present only once. Sequencing used peripheral blood. Source of these receptors: a woman in her 30s with acute or convalescent COVID-19.

The chain's CDR3 is CASSPQTSDGTQYF. The CDR3 region has the DNA TGTGCCAGCAGCCCCCAGACTAGCGATGGGACCCAGTACTTC. The V gene is TRBV5-4, the J gene TRBJ2-5, with 8 bases that match TRBD2. The V segment lost 4 bases and the J segment 7 bases; nucleotides outside the gene matches: 9. This CDR3 has 14 amino acids. Germline CDR1 and CDR2: SGHNT and YYREEE (reference sequence).

This chain connects TRBV20-1 to TRBJ1-1, with 8 positions matching TRBD1. This CDR3 spans 15 amino acids. V was pared by 3 bases and J by 4 bases, with 10 bases of the junction left unmatched. The germline V gene encodes CDR1 DFQATT and CDR2 SNEGSKA (reference sequence). The CDR3 is CSASGQGARTTEAFF. In DNA form, the CDR3 reads TGCAGTGCTAGTGGTCAGGGGGCGCGTACCACTGAAGCTTTCTTT.

This clone has a single count. The rearrangement links TRBV12-5 to TRBJ1-1; TRBD1 might be the D (6 bases). CDR3 length: 11 residues. V gave up 6 bases and J gave up 10 bases, with 12 bases separating them. The V gene's germline CDR1 is LGHNT and CDR2 FRNRAP. The CDR3 nucleotides read TGTGCTAGTGGCATGACAGGAGTAGCTTTCTTT. Protein sequence: CASGMTGVAFF.

DNA of the CDR3: TGCGCCAGCAGCCAGGCCTATATACAGGGATCTAATCAGCCCCAGCATTTT. It specifies CASSQAYIQGSNQPQHF. This chain uses TRBV4-1 with TRBJ1-5; maybe TRBD1 (6 bases). V dropped 3 bases and J dropped 4 bases, with 19 bases sitting between them. The length of the CDR3 is 17 residues. Germline CDR1 and CDR2: MGHRA and YSYEKL.

This chain connects TRBV2 to TRBJ2-2; 13 bases are a match to TRBD2. Trimming took 5 bases from V and 0 from J; bases not matched to a gene: 9. The CDR3 sequence is 19 residues long. Germline V lookup: CDR1 SNHLY, CDR2 FYNNEI. This chain's CDR3 is CASSSWPTSGGTNTGELFF. For the CDR3, the DNA is TGTGCCAGCAGTAGCTGGCCGACTAGCGGGGGGACGAACACCGGGGAGCTGTTTTTT.

The chain uses TRBV9 and TRBJ2-2; no definite D call. The CDR3 runs 12 residues. Germline values: CDR1 SGDLS, CDR2 YYNGEE. V was shortened by 3 bases and J by 3 bases, with 3 bases between the two germline ends. The CDR3 nucleotides are TGTGCCAGCAGCGGCGACACCGGGGAGCTGTTTTTT. Its protein is CASSGDTGELFF.

The chain carries TRBV4-1 and TRBJ2-7; the D gene is possibly TRBD2 (7 bases). Germline CDR1 and CDR2: MGHRA and YSYEKL. With 1 base removed from V and 3 bases from J, the gap between germline ends came to 10 bases. The CDR3 length is 14 residues. CDR3 sequence (DNA): TGCGCCAGCAGCCAAGCGGGGGGCCTCTACGAGCAGTACTTC. Its protein is CASSQAGGLYEQYF.

J is TRBJ2-7 and V is TRBV30; D remains unclear. Germline V gives CDR1 GTSNPN, CDR2 SVGIG (reference sequence). The length of the CDR3 is 13 residues. V lost 6 bases to trimming and J lost 0 bases, with 12 bases between them. CDR3 bases: TGTGCCTGCCGGTCATCCTACTCCTACGAGCAGTACTTC. Amino acids: CACRSSYSYEQYF.

The rearrangement joins TRBV5-1 to TRBJ2-3; 8 bases are shared with TRBD1. From germline, CDR1 is SGHRS and CDR2 YFSETQ. This CDR3 comprises 15 residues. Trimming removed 6 bases from V and 1 base from J; junction bases left unmatched: 7. The CDR3, as DNA: TGCGCCAGCACTCCCCAGGGGGCCCGCACAGATACGCAGTATTTT. This codes for CASTPQGARTDTQYF.

The CDR3 region has the DNA TGTGCCAGCACGCTGGGAGGGGGGGCCCCCCAAGAGACCCAGTACTTC. It codes for CASTLGGGAPQETQYF. The chain links TRBV2 to TRBJ2-5; possibly TRBD2 for D (7 bases). Germline CDR1 is SNHLY and CDR2 is FYNNEI. The CDR3 runs 16 residues. V was shortened by 7 bases and J by 1 base, with 19 bases between the two germline ends.

This clone showed up just once. This sequence joins TRBV6-1 and TRBJ2-7; D unclear. There are 13 residues in the CDR3. Germline V lookup: CDR1 MNHNS, CDR2 SASEGT. V dropped 1 base and J dropped 4 bases, with 8 bases sitting between them. CDR3 sequence: CASSEGYSYEQYF. Here the CDR3 DNA reads TGTGCCAGCAGTGAAGGTTACTCGTACGAGCAGTACTTC.

To note about this clone: Other DNA sequences of this sample code for an identical CDR3. V is TRBV6-5 and J is TRBJ2-7; TRBD1 agrees at 11 bases. The length of the CDR3 is 14 residues. V shed 5 bases, J shed 3 bases, and the junction held 3 bases outside the gene matches. The V gene's germline CDR1 is MNHEY and CDR2 SVGAGI. The CDR3, as DNA: TGTGCCAGCAGTCTGGGACAGGGGGTCTACGAGCAGTACTTC. Translating it yields CASSLGQGVYEQYF.

The gene calls are TRBV7-2 and TRBJ2-1; no firm D call. CDR1 SGHTA and CDR2 FQGNSA come from the germline V gene. V was pared by 4 bases and J by 6 bases, with 4 bases between. The CDR3 totals 11 residues. The CDR3 bases are TGTGCCAGCAGCTCTAGCAATGAGCAGTTCTTC. It encodes CASSSSNEQFF.

The chain carries TRBV9 and TRBJ2-7, with 8 bases identical to TRBD1. This CDR3 is built from 15 residues. J was trimmed by 0 bases and V by 4 bases; bases with no gene match: 6. Germline V gene lookup returns CDR1 SGDLS and CDR2 YYNGEE. The CDR3 coding sequence is TGTGCCAGCAGCCCGGGACAGGCAATCTCCTACGAGCAGTACTTC. It specifies CASSPGQAISYEQYF.

J is TRBJ2-7 and V is TRBV2, with 9 nucleotides matching TRBD2. The CDR3 length is 16 residues. Losses at the gene ends were 2 bases for V and 2 bases for J; bases not matched to a gene: 7. Per the germline V gene, CDR1 is SNHLY and CDR2 is FYNNEI. The CDR3, as DNA: TGTGCCAGCAGTGAAACGGGAGCGGGGGGTACCTACGAGCAGTACTTC. Translated: CASSETGAGGTYEQYF.

The J gene is TRBJ1-1, the V gene TRBV28; TRBD1 is a possible D gene (6 bases). The CDR3 covers 12 residues. Germline CDR1 reads MDHEN; CDR2 reads SYDVKM. Trimming stripped 7 bases from V and 7 bases from J, with 13 bases between. CDR3 sequence: CASTPGRGEAFF. The CDR3 DNA reads TGTGCCAGCACCCCCGGCAGGGGTGAAGCTTTCTTT.

The chain is built from TRBV20-1 and TRBJ1-4, with TRBD1 as a possible D gene (6 bases). Germline V gene data show CDR1 as DFQATT and CDR2 as SNEGSKA (reference sequence). The V gene lost 5 bases and the J gene lost 10 bases, with 11 bases spanning the gap. The CDR3 contains 11 residues. The CDR3 DNA follows: TGCAGTGCTCCAGGGGCTGGAAAACTGTTTTTT. This codes for CSAPGAGKLFF.

The gene calls are TRBV6-5 and TRBJ1-3; TRBD1 matches at 7 bases. Germline assignment: CDR1 MNHEY and CDR2 SVGAGI. CDR3 length equals 14 residues. Trimming cost V 8 bases and J 2 bases; bases outside gene matches: 6. CDR3 sequence: CASRQGMAGNTIYF. The CDR3, as DNA: TGTGCCAGCCGACAGGGAATGGCTGGAAACACCATATATTTT.

The chain combines TRBV3-1 (or the pseudogene TRBV3-2) with TRBJ2-1, with D unclear. Germline CDR1 reads LGHDT; CDR2 reads YNNKEL (reference sequence). Trimming took 0 bases from V and 0 from J, leaving 15 bases between them. This CDR3 spans 18 amino acids. As DNA, the CDR3 is TGTGCCAGCAGCCAAGATTGGTCACACAGAAGCTCCTACAATGAGCAGTTCTTC. Its translation is CASSQDWSHRSSYNEQFF.

To note about this clone: Other DNA sequences in the same sample also yield this CDR3. V and J are TRBV5-1 and TRBJ2-7; 7 positions agree with TRBD1. V shed 8 bases, J shed 2 bases, and the junction held 10 bases outside the gene matches. This CDR3 region has 14 residues. Germline V gene data show CDR1 as SGHRS and CDR2 as YFSETQ. The CDR3 reads CASSWTGVPYEQYF. The CDR3, as DNA: TGCGCCAGTTCCTGGACAGGAGTACCCTACGAGCAGTACTTC.

This clone showed up just a few times. Other DNA sequences in this sample translate to the same CDR3. As DNA, the CDR3 is TGTGCCAGCAGCCAGACAGATACGCAGTATTTT. Translating gives CASSQTDTQYF. The V call is TRBV6-5, the J call TRBJ2-3; D gene ambiguous. CDR3 size: 11 residues. In germline, CDR1 is MNHEY, CDR2 SVGAGI. V lost 6 bases to trimming and J lost 3 bases, with 4 bases between them.

The V gene is TRBV7-3, the J gene TRBJ2-1; 12 nucleotides agree with TRBD1. This CDR3 region has 15 residues. V lost 2 bases and J lost 9; bases outside the gene matches: 5. CDR1 and CDR2 (germline): SGHTA, FQGTGA. CDR3 residues: CASSLWDRGHGEQFF. In DNA, the CDR3 is TGTGCCAGCAGCTTATGGGACAGGGGGCATGGTGAGCAGTTCTTC.

This clone was counted once. The chain uses TRBV5-1 and TRBJ1-4, with D uncertain. V lost 1 base, J lost 2 bases, and 15 bases lay in between. Germline-derived CDR1 and CDR2 are SGHRS and YFSETQ. This CDR3 has 17 amino acids. The CDR3 loop reads CASSLTASGLTNEKLFF. Here the CDR3 DNA reads TGCGCCAGCAGCTTGACGGCGTCGGGGTTGACTAATGAAAAACTGTTTTTT.

The chain recombines TRBV5-1 with TRBJ2-4; perhaps TRBD1 as D (6 bases). The CDR3 consists of 14 residues. V was shortened by 4 bases and J by 6 bases, with 14 bases between the two germline ends. CDR1 is SGHRS and CDR2 is YFSETQ in the germline V gene. The chain's CDR3 is CASSPQQGSNIQYF. In DNA, the CDR3 is TGCGCCAGCAGCCCCCAGCAGGGGTCAAACATTCAGTACTTC. Combining the CDR3 with reference TRBV5-1 and TRBJ2-4 gives the whole variable domain KAGVTQTPRYLIKTRGQQVTLSCSPISGHRSVSWYQQTPGQGLQFLFEYFSETQRNKGNFPGRFSGRQFSNSRSEMNVSTLELGDSALYLCASSPQQGSNIQYFGAGTRLSVL.

This clone was seen just once. CDR3 coding DNA: TGTGCCATCAGTAGGGACAGGGCTGGGGCCAACGTCCTGACTTTC. This translates into CAISRDRAGANVLTF. The chain recombines TRBV10-3 with TRBJ2-6; 9 nucleotides align to TRBD1. CDR1 ENHRY and CDR2 SYGVKD come from the germline V gene. The J segment lost 2 bases and the V segment lost 5 bases, leaving 1 base of the junction unmatched. The length of the CDR3 is 15 residues.

The chain combines TRBV27 with TRBJ2-5, with a possible D match to TRBD2 (7 bases). The CDR3 covers 16 residues. The germline CDR1 and CDR2 sequences are MNHEY and SMNVEV (reference sequence). V dropped 1 base and J dropped 2 bases, with 14 bases sitting between them. CDR3 amino acids: CASSLYSGGLQETQYF. The CDR3 DNA reads TGTGCCAGCAGTTTATATTCGGGGGGCCTACAAGAGACCCAGTACTTC.

This clone was recorded once. Other DNA sequences from this sample encode an identical CDR3 as well. This chain uses TRBV28 with TRBJ2-7; 8 bases fit TRBD2. This CDR3 has 14 residues. Trimming at V came to 2 bases and at J to 1 base, leaving 1 base not matched to a gene. Germline V lookup: CDR1 MDHEN, CDR2 SYDVKM. CDR3 sequence: CASSLRGGSYEQYF. The CDR3 DNA follows: TGTGCCAGCAGTTTACGGGGGGGGTCCTACGAGCAGTACTTC. Complete variable domain (other parts from reference TRBV28 and TRBJ2-7): DVKVTQSSRYLVKRTGEKVFLECVQDMDHENMFWYRQDPGLGLRLIYFSYDVKMKEKGDIPEGYSVSREKKERFSLILESASTNQTSMYLCASSLRGGSYEQYFGPGTRLTVT.

V gene TRBV3-1 (or the pseudogene TRBV3-2) combines with J gene TRBJ1-1; D ambiguous. Trimming left V 0 bases short and J 2 bases short, with 10 bases between. The CDR3 has 15 residues. Germline V gene sequence: CDR1 LGHDT, CDR2 YNNKEL (reference sequence). The CDR3 sequence is CASSQDMWLNTEAFF. The CDR3 nucleotides read TGTGCCAGCAGCCAAGATATGTGGCTTAACACTGAAGCTTTCTTT.

This clone has only one observation. V and J are TRBV6-4 and TRBJ2-6, with a weak D call TRBD2 (5 bases). Germline lookup yields CDR1 MRHNA and CDR2 SNTAGT. The ends were cut back, 2 bases at V and 4 bases at J, with 6 bases in the middle. The CDR3 spans 14 residues. The CDR3 coding sequence is TGTGCCAGCAGTGACGGGAGCGGGGCCAACGTCCTGACTTTC. Translation: CASSDGSGANVLTF.

This rearrangement joins TRBV5-4 to TRBJ2-7; TRBD1 agrees at 8 bases. The J segment lost 2 bases and the V segment lost 0 bases, leaving 10 bases of the junction unmatched. Per germline, CDR1 SGHNT and CDR2 YYREEE (reference sequence). The CDR3 has 17 residues. The CDR3: CASSLGYRDRPTYEQYF. The CDR3 nucleotides read TGTGCCAGCAGCTTGGGATACCGGGACAGGCCAACCTACGAGCAGTACTTC.

The rearrangement links TRBV7-6 to TRBJ2-3; TRBD2 agrees at 9 bases. The CDR3 length is 18 residues. Trimming at V came to 5 bases and at J to 3 bases, leaving 15 bases not matched to a gene. Germline values: CDR1 SGHVS, CDR2 FNYEAQ. The CDR3 bases are TGTGCCAGCAGCCCAGAGACGTTTGGACTAGCGCGTACAGATACGCAGTATTTT. Protein: CASSPETFGLARTDTQYF.

The rearrangement links TRBV11-2 to TRBJ2-3; 11 bases map to TRBD2. Germline V lookup: CDR1 SGHAT, CDR2 FQNNGV. The CDR3 covers 16 residues. With 5 bases clipped from V and 5 bases from J, the junction kept 9 bases outside the gene matches. The chain's CDR3 is CASSLTSGGGEDTQYF. In nucleotides, the CDR3 is TGTGCCAGCAGCCTAACTAGCGGGGGAGGGGAAGATACGCAGTATTTT.